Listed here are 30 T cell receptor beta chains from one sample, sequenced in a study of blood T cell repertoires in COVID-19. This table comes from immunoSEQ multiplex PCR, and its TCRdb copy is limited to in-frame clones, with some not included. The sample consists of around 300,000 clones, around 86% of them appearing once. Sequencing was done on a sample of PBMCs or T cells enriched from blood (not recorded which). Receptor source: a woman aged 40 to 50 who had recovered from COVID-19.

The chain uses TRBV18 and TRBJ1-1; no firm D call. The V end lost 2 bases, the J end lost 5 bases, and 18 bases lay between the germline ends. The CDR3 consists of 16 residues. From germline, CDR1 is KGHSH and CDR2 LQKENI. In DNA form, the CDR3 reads TGTGCCAGCTCACCAAGTAGCTATCCTTCGGGAACTGAAGCTTTCTTT. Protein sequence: CASSPSSYPSGTEAFF.

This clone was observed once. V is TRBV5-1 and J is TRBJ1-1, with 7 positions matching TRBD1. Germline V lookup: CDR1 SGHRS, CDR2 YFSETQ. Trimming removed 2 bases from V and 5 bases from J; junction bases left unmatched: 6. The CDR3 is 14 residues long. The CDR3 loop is CASSFQGDITEAFF. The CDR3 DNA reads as TGCGCCAGCAGCTTCCAGGGGGATATTACTGAAGCTTTCTTT.

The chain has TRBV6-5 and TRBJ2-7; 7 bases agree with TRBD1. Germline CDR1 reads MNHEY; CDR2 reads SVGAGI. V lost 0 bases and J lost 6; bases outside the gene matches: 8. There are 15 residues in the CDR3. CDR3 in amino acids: CASSYSSGGWGEQYF. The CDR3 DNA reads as TGTGCCAGCAGTTACTCTTCAGGGGGATGGGGCGAGCAGTACTTC.

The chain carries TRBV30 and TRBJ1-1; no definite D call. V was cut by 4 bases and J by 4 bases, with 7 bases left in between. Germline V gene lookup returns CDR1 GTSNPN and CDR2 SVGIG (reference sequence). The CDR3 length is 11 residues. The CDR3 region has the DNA TGTGCCTGGAACCGGGGCACTGAAGCTTTCTTT. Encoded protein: CAWNRGTEAFF.

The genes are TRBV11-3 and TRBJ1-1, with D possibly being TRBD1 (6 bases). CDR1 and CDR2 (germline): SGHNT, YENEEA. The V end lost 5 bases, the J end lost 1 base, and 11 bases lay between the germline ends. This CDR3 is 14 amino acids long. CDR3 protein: CASSQGQWNTEAFF. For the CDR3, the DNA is TGTGCCAGCAGCCAGGGACAATGGAACACTGAAGCTTTCTTT.

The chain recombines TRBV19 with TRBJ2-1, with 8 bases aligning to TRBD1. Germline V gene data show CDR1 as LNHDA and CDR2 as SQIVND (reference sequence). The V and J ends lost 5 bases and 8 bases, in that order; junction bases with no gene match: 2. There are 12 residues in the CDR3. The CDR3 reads CASSARGHEQFF. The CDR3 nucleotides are TGTGCCAGTAGTGCCAGGGGGCATGAGCAGTTCTTC.

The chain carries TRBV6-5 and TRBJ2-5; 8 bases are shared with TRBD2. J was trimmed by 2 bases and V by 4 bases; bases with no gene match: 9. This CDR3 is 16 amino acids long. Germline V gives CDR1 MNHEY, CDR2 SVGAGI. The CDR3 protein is CASSLLAIAGQETQYF. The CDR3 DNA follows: TGTGCCAGCAGTTTACTTGCCATAGCGGGACAAGAGACCCAGTACTTC.

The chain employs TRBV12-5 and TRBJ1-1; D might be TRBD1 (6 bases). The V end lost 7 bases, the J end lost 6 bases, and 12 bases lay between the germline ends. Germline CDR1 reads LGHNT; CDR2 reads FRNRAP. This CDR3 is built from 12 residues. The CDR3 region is CASADRMSEAFF. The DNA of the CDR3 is TGTGCTAGTGCCGACAGGATGTCTGAAGCTTTCTTT.

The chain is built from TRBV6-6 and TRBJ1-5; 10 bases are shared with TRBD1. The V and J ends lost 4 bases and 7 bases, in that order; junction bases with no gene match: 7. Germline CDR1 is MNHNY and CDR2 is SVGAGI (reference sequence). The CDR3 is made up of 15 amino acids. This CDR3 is CASSWDRGQSQPQHF. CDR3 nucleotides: TGTGCCAGCAGTTGGGACAGGGGCCAATCCCAGCCCCAGCATTTT.

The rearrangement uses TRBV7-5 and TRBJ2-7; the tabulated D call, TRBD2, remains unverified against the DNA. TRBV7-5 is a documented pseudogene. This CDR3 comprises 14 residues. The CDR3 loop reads CARSLPSGRAEQYF. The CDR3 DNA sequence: TGTGCCAGAAGCTTACCTAGCGGGAGGGCCGAGCAGTACTTC.

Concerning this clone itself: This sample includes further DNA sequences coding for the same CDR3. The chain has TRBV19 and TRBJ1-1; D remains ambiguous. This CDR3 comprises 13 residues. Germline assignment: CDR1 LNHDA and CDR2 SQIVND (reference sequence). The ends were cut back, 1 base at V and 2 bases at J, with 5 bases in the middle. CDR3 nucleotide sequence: TGTGCCAGTAGTATAGCTGTTAACACTGAAGCTTTCTTT. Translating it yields CASSIAVNTEAFF.

CDR3 DNA: TGCGCCAGCAGCTTTGGGGCTCGCCAAGAGACCCAGTACTTC. Translated: CASSFGARQETQYF. The chain has TRBV5-1 and TRBJ2-5, with D perhaps matching TRBD1 (5 bases). Germline V gene data show CDR1 as SGHRS and CDR2 as YFSETQ. The CDR3 runs to 14 residues. With 2 bases removed from V and 1 base from J, the gap between germline ends came to 9 bases. Full variable domain (missing parts from reference TRBV5-1 and TRBJ2-5): KAGVTQTPRYLIKTRGQQVTLSCSPISGHRSVSWYQQTPGQGLQFLFEYFSETQRNKGNFPGRFSGRQFSNSRSEMNVSTLELGDSALYLCASSFGARQETQYFGPGTRLLVL.

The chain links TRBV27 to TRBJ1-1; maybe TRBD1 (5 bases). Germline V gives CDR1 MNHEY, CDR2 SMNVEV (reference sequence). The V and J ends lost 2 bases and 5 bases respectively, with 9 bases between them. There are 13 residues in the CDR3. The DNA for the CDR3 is TGTGCCAGCAGTTTAGCAGGGCTAACTGAAGCTTTCTTT. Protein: CASSLAGLTEAFF.

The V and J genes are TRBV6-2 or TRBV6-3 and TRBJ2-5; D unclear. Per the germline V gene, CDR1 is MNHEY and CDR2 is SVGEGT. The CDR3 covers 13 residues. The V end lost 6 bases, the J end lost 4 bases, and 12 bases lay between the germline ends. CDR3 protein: CASSPSGRETQYF. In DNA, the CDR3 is TGTGCCAGCAGCCCTAGTGGCCGAGAGACCCAGTACTTC.

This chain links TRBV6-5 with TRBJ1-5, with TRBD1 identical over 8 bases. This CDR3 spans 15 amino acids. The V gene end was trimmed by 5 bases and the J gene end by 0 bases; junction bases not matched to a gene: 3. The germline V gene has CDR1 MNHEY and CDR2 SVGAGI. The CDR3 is CASSPDRASNQPQHF. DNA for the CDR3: TGTGCCAGCAGTCCGGACAGGGCTAGCAATCAGCCCCAGCATTTT.

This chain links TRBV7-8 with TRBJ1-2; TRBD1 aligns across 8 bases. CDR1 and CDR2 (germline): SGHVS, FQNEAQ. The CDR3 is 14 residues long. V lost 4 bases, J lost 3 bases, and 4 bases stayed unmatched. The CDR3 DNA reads TGTGCCAGCAGCTCCGGACAGGGTGACTATGGCTACACCTTC. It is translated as CASSSGQGDYGYTF.

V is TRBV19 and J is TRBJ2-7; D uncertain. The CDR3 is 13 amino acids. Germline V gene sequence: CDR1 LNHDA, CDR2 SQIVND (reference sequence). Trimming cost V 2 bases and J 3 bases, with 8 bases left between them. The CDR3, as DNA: TGTGCCAGTAGTATACCAGGTAACTACGAGCAGTACTTC. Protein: CASSIPGNYEQYF.

As DNA, the CDR3 is TGTGCCAGCAGGTCGACAGTGGGAGAGACCCAGTACTTC. Its protein product is CASRSTVGETQYF. The V call is TRBV27, the J call TRBJ2-5; D is possibly TRBD1 (5 bases). This CDR3 comprises 13 residues. V dropped 6 bases and J dropped 4 bases, with 12 bases sitting between them. The germline V gene encodes CDR1 MNHEY and CDR2 SMNVEV (reference sequence).

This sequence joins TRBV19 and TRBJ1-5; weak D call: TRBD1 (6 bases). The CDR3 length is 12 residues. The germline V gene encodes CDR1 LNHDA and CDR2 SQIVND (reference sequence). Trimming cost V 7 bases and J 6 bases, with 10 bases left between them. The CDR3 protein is CASNRASQPQHF. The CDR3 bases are TGTGCCAGTAACAGGGCCTCTCAGCCCCAGCATTTT.

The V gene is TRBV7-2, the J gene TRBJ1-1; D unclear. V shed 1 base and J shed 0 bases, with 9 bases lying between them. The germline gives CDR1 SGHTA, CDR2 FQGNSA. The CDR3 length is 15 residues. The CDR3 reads CASSLGSQVNTEAFF. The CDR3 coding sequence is TGTGCCAGCAGCTTAGGGTCCCAGGTGAACACTGAAGCTTTCTTT.

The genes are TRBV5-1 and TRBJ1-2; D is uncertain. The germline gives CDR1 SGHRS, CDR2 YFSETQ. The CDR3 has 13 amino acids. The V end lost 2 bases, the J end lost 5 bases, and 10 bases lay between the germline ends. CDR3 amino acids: CASSFSAEYGYTF. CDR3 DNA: TGCGCCAGCAGCTTCTCCGCGGAATATGGCTACACCTTC.

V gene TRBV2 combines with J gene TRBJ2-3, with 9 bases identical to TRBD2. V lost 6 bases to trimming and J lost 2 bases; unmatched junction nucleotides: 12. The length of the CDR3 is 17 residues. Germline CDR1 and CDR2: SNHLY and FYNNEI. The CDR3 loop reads CASSGPTRGGNTDTQYF. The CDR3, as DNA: TGTGCCAGCAGCGGGCCTACGCGGGGGGGTAACACAGATACGCAGTATTTT.

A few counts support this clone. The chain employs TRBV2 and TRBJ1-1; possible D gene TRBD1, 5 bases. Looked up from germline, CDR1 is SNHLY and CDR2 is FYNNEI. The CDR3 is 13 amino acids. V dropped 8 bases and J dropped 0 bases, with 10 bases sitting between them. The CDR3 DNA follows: TGTGCCAGCCTCTCGACAGTGAACACTGAAGCTTTCTTT. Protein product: CASLSTVNTEAFF.

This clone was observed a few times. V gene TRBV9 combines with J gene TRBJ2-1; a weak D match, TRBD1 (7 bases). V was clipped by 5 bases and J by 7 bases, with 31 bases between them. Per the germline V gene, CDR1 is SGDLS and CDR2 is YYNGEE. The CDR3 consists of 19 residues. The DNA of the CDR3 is TGTGCCAGCAGTCGGGGGCCTAGAGTCGGGGACAGCGGTTGGAATGAGCAGTTCTTC. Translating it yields CASSRGPRVGDSGWNEQFF.

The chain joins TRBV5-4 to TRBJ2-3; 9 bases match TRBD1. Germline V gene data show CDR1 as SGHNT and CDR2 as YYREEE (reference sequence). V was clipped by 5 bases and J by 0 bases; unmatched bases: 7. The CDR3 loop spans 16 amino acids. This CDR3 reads CASRSTGGVSTDTQYF. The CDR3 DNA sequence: TGTGCCAGCAGATCTACAGGGGGCGTTAGCACAGATACGCAGTATTTT.

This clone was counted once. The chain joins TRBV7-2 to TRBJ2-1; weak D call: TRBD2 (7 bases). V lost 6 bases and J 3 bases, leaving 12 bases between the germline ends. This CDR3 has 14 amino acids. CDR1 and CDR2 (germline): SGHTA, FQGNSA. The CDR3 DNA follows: TGTGCCAGCAGTCAGAGGGGGGGCTACAATGAGCAGTTCTTC. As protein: CASSQRGGYNEQFF. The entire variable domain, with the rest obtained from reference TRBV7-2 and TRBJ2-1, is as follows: GAGVSQSPSNKVTEKGKDVELRCDPISGHTALYWYRQSLGQGLEFLIYFQGNSAPDKSGLPSDRFSAERTGGSVSTLTIQRTQQEDSAVYLCASSQRGGYNEQFFGPGTRLTVL.

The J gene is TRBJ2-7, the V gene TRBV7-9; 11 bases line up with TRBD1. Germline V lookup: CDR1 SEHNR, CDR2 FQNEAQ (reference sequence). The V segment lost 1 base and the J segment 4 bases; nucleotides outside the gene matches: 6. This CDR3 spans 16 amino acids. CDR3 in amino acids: CASSLGFGTGGYEQYF. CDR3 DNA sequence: TGTGCCAGCAGCTTAGGATTCGGGACAGGGGGGTACGAGCAGTACTTC.

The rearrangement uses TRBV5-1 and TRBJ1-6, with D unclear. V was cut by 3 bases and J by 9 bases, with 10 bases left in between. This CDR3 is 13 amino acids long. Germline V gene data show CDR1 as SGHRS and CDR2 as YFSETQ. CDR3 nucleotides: TGCGCCAGCAGCTCGGGCCGGGGTTCACCCCTCCACTTT. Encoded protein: CASSSGRGSPLHF.

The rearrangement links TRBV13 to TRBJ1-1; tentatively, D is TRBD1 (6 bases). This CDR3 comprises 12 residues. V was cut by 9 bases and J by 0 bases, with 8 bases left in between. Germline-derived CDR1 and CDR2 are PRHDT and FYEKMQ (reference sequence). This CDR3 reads CARGQLNTEAFF. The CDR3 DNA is TGTGCCAGAGGACAGTTGAACACTGAAGCTTTCTTT.

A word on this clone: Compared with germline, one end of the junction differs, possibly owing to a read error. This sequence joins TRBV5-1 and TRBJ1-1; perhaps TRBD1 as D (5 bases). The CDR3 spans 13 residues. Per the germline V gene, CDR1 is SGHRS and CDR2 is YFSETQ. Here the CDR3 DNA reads TGCGCCAGCGGCTTGGGTTGGGGCCCTGAAGCTTTCTTT. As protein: CASGLGWGPEAFF.